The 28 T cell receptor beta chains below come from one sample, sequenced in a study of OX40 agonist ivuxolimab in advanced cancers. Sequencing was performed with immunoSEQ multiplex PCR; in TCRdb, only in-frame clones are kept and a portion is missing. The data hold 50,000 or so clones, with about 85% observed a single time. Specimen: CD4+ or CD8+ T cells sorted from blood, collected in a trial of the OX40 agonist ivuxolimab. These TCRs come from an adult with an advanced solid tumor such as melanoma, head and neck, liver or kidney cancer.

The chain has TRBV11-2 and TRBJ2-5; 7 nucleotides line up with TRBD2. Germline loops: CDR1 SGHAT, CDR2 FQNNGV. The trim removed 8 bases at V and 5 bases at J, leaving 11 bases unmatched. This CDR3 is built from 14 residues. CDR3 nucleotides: TGTGCCAGCTCGGAAGCGGGATTGTGGGAGACCCAGTACTTC. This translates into CASSEAGLWETQYF.

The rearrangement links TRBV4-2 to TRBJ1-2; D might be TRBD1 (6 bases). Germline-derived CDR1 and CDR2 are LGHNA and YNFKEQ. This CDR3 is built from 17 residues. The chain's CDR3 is CAVGVGQRGYTRGGYTF. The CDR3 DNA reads TGTGCTGTAGGGGTCGGACAGAGGGGGTACACCAGGGGTGGCTACACCTTC.

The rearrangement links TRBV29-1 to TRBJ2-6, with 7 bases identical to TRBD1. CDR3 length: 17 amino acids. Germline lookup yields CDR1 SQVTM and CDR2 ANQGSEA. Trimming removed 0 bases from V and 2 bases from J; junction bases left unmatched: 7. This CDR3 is CSVEDGTVSTGANVLTF. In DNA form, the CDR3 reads TGCAGCGTTGAAGATGGGACAGTCTCTACTGGGGCCAACGTCCTGACTTTC.

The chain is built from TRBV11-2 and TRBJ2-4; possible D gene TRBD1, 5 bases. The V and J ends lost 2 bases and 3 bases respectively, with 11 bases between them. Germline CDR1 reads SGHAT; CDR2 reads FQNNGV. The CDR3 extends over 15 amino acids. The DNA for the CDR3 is TGTGCCAGCAGCTTACAGACAGAGTACAAAAACATTCAGTACTTC. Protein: CASSLQTEYKNIQYF.

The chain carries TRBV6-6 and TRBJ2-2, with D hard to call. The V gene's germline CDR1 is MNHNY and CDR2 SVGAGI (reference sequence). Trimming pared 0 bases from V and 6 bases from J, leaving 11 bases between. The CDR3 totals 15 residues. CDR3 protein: CASSYSASWSGELFF. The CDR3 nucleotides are TGTGCCAGCAGTTACTCGGCTTCGTGGTCCGGGGAGCTGTTTTTT.

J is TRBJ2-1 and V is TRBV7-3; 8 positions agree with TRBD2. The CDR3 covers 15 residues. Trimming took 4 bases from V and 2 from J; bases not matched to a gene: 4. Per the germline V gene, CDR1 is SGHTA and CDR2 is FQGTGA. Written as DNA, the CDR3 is TGTGCCAGCAGCTCGAGACTAGCGCCCTACAATGAGCAGTTCTTC. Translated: CASSSRLAPYNEQFF. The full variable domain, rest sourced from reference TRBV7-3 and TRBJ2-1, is GAGVSQTPSNKVTEKGKYVELRCDPISGHTALYWYRQSLGQGPEFLIYFQGTGAADDSGLPNDRFFAVRPEGSVSTLKIQRTERGDSAVYLCASSSRLAPYNEQFFGPGTRLTVL.

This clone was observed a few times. CDR3 sequence reads: CAISEDRETDTQYF. The CDR3 coding sequence is TGTGCCATCAGTGAGGACAGAGAGACAGATACGCAGTATTTT. V gene TRBV10-3 combines with J gene TRBJ2-3; perhaps TRBD1 as D (5 bases). The CDR3 totals 14 residues. Germline values: CDR1 ENHRY, CDR2 SYGVKD. V lost 2 bases and J lost 3, with 9 bases in between.

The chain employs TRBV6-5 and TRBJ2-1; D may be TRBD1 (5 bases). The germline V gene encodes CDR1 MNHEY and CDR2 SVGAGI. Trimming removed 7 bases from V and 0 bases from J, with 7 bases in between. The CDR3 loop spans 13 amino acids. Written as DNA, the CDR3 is TGTGCCAGCAAAGGGGACTCCTACAATGAGCAGTTCTTC. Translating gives CASKGDSYNEQFF.

The CDR3 bases are TGTGCCACTGGGGAGGGCCTCTACGAGCAGTACTTC. The encoded protein is CATGEGLYEQYF. The chain is built from TRBV6-5 and TRBJ2-7; 7 bases are shared with TRBD2. V trimming: 10 bases; J trimming: 3 bases; junction bases outside the gene matches: 6. CDR1 MNHEY and CDR2 SVGAGI come from the germline V gene. This CDR3 is 12 amino acids long.

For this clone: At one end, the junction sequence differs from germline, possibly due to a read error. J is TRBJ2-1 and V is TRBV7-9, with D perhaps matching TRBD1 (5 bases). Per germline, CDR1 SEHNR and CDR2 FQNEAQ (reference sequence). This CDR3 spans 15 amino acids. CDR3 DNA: TGTGTCAGCAGCTTCGGACAATTCTCGCACAATGAGCAGTTCTTC. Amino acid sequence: CVSSFGQFSHNEQFF.

In DNA form, the CDR3 reads TGTGCCAGCAGCTTAAATCATGCAGGGACGAATTCACCCCTCCACTTT. Its translation: CASSLNHAGTNSPLHF. The genes are TRBV7-3 and TRBJ1-6; a weak D match, TRBD1 (5 bases). The CDR3 totals 16 residues. Trimming cost V 1 base and J 7 bases, with 14 bases left between them. Germline CDR1 SGHTA, CDR2 FQGTGA.

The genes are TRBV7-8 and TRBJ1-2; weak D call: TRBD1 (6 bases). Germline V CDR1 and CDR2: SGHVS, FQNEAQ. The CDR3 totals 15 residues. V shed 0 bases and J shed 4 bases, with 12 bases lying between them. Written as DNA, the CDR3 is TGTGCCAGCAGCTTAGCCTTGGGACATAGCTATGGCTACACCTTC. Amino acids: CASSLALGHSYGYTF.

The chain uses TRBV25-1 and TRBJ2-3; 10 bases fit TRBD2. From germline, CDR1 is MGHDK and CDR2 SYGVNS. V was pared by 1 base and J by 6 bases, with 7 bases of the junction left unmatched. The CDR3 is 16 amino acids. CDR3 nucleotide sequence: TGTGCCAGCAGTGAATTGTCTAGCGGGAGTCGTGATACGCAGTATTTT. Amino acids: CASSELSSGSRDTQYF.

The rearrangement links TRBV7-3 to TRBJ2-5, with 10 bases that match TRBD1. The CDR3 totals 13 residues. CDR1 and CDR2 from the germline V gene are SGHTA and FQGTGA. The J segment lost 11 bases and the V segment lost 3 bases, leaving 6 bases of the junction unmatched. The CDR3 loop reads CASSLDRGWEQYF. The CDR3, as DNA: TGTGCCAGCAGCTTGGACAGGGGGTGGGAGCAGTACTTC.

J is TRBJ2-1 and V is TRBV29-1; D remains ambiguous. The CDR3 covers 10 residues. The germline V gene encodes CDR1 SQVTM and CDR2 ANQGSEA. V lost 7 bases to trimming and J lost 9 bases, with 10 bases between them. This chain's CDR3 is CSALGIEQFF. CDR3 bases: TGCAGCGCCCTTGGTATTGAGCAGTTCTTC.

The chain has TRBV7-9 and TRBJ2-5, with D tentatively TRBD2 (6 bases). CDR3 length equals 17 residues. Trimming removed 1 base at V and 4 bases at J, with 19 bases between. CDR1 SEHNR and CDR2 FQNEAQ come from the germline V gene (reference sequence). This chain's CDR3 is CASSLGLLLPGGETQYF. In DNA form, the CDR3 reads TGTGCCAGCAGCTTAGGGCTCCTCCTCCCCGGGGGAGAGACCCAGTACTTC.

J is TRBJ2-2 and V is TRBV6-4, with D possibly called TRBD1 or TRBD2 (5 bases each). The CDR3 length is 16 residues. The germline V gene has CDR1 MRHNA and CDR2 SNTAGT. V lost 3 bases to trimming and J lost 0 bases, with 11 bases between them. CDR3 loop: CASSEGDAANTGELFF. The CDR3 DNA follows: TGTGCCAGCAGTGAGGGGGATGCCGCGAACACCGGGGAGCTGTTTTTT.

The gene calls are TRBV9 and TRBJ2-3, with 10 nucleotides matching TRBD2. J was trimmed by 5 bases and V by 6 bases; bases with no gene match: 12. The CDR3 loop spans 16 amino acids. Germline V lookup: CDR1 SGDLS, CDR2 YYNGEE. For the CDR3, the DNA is TGTGCCAGCAATCCAAAGGCTAGCGGGAGAGTAGATACGCAGTATTTT. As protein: CASNPKASGRVDTQYF.

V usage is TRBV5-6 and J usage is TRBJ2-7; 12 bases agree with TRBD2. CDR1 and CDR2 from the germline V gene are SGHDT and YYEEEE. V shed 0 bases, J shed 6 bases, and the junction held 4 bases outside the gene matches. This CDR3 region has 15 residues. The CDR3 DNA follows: TGTGCCAGCAGCTTGGGACTAGCGGGAGTTCCCGAGCAGTACTTC. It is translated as CASSLGLAGVPEQYF.

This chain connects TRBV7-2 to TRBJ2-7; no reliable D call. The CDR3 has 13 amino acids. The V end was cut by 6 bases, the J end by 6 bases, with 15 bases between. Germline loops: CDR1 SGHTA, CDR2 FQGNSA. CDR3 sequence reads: CASRGPFPGEQYF. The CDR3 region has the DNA TGTGCCAGCAGAGGACCCTTCCCGGGCGAGCAGTACTTC.

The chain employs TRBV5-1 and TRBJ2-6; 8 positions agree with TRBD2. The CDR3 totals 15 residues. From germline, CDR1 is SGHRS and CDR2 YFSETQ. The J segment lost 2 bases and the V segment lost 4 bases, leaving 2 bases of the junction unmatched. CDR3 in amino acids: CASSRGGPGANVLTF. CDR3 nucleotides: TGCGCCAGCAGCCGGGGGGGCCCTGGGGCCAACGTCCTGACTTTC.

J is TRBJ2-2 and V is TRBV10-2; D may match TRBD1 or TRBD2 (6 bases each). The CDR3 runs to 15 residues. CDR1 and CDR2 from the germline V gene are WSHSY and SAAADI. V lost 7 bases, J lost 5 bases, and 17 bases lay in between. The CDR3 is CASTGAARATGELFF. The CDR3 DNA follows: TGCGCCAGCACGGGGGCTGCAAGGGCTACCGGGGAGCTGTTTTTT.

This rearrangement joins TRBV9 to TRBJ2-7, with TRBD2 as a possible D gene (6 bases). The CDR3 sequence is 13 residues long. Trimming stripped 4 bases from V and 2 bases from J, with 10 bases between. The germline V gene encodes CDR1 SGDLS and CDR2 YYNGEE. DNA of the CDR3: TGTGCCAGCAGCCTTAGCGGAACCTACGAGCAGTACTTC. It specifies CASSLSGTYEQYF.

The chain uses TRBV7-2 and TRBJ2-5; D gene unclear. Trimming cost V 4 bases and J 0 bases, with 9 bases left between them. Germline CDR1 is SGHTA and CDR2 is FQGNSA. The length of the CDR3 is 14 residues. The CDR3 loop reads CASSSDTYQETQYF. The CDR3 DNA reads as TGTGCCAGCAGCTCCGACACGTACCAAGAGACCCAGTACTTC.

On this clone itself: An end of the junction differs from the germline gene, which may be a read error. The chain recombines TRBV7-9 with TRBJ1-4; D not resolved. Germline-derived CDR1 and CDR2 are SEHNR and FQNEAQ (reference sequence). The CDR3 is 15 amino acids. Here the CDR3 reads CAGSLDGVFNEKLFF. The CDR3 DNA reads TGTGCCGGCAGCTTAGACGGCGTGTTCAATGAAAAACTGTTTTTT.

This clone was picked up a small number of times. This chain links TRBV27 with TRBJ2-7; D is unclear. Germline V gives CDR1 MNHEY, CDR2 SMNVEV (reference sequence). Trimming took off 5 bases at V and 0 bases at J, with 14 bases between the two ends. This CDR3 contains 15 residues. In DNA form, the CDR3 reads TGTGCCAGCAGTCCGGTAGCAGACAACTCCTACGAGCAGTACTTC. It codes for CASSPVADNSYEQYF.

CDR3 sequence (DNA): TGTGCCAGCAGCCAAGACCCAACCTTCACCGGGGAGCTGTTTTTT. Its translation is CASSQDPTFTGELFF. The genes are TRBV4-2 and TRBJ2-2; D is unclear. The germline gives CDR1 LGHNA, CDR2 YNFKEQ. Trimming stripped 0 bases from V and 4 bases from J, with 9 bases between. The CDR3 totals 15 residues.

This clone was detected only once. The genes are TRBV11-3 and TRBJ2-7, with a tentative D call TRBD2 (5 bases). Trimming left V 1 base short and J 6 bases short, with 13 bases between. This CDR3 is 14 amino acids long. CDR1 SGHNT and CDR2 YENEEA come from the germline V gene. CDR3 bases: TGTGCCAGCAGCTTAGCCCCGGGCCGGGGCGAGCAGTACTTC. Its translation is CASSLAPGRGEQYF.